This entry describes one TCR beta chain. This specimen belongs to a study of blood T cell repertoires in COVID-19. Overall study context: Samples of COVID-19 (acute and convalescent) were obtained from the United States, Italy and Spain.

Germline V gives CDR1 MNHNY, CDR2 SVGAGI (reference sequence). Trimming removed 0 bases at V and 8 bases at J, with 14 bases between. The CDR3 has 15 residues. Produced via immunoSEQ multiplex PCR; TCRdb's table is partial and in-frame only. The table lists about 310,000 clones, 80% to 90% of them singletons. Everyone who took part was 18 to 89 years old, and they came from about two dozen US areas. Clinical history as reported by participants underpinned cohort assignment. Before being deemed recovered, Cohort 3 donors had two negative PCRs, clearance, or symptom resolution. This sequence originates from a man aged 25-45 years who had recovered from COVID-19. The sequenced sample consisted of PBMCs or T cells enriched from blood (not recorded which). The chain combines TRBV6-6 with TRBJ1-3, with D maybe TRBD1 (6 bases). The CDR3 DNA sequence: TGTGCCAGCAGTTACTCCGCAGGGGTAGAGTACACCATATATTTT. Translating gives CASSYSAGVEYTIYF.